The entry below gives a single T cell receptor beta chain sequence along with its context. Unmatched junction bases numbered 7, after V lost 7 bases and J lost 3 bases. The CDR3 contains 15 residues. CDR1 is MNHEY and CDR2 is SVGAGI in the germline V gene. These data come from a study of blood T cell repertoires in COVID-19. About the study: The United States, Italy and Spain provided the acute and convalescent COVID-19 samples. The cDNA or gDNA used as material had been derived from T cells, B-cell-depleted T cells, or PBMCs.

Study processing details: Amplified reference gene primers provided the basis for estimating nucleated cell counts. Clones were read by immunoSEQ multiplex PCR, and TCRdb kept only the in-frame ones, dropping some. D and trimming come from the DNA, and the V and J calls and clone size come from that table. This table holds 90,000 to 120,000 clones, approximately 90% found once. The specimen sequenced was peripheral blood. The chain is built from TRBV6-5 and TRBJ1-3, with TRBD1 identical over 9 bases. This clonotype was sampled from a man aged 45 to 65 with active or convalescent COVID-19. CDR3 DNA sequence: TGTGCCAGCATACGGACAGGGGATAGTGGAAACACCATATATTTT. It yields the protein CASIRTGDSGNTIYF.